Described below is a single TCR beta chain sequence and its context. The source of the sample is a study of shared clonotypes between healthy human individuals. Profiling relied on immunoSEQ multiplex PCR, and the TCRdb table lists in-frame clones only, not all of them. The sample has about 480,000 clones, less than 85% seen once. CDR3 size: 15 residues. The germline gives CDR1 MNHNY, CDR2 SVGAGI (reference sequence). Trimming at V came to 5 bases and at J to 1 base, leaving 1 base not matched to a gene. Material: PBMCs. The chain uses TRBV6-6 and TRBJ2-2; 10 bases line up with TRBD2. The sequence came from a woman aged 40 to 49 in good health. Some clones in this sample may be carry-over from other donors' samples. Here the CDR3 DNA reads TGTGCCAGCAGTCGGACTAGCGGGAACACCGGGGAGCTGTTTTTT. It codes for CASSRTSGNTGELFF.